This T cell receptor (beta chain) stems from a study of blood T cell repertoires in COVID-19. About the study: Researchers got acute and convalescent COVID-19 samples from the United States, Italy and Spain. Sources were T cells, B-cell-depleted T cells, or PBMCs; the material itself was cDNA or gDNA.

Seattle patient enrollment occurred during active infection, with longitudinal follow-up thereafter. The V end was cut by 1 base, the J end by 1 base, with 10 bases between. Germline assignment: CDR1 LGHDT and CDR2 YNNKEL (reference sequence). CDR3 length equals 15 residues. This clone occurred once. Original analysis: The assay estimated nucleated cells by amplifying reference gene primers. The method was immunoSEQ multiplex PCR; TCRdb's version includes in-frame clones alone and lacks a portion of them. For V, J and clone size, that table is used; D and trimming come from the DNA. The table shows about 390,000 clones, with around 87% occurring only once.

The chain joins TRBV3-1 (or the pseudogene TRBV3-2) to TRBJ1-1, with unresolved D. Material for sequencing was peripheral blood. This sequence originates from a woman aged 55-69 years with COVID-19, enrolled during active disease. The CDR3 spells CASSQVTGKNTEAFF. The CDR3 DNA follows: TGTGCCAGCAGCCAAGTAACCGGGAAGAACACTGAAGCTTTCTTT.